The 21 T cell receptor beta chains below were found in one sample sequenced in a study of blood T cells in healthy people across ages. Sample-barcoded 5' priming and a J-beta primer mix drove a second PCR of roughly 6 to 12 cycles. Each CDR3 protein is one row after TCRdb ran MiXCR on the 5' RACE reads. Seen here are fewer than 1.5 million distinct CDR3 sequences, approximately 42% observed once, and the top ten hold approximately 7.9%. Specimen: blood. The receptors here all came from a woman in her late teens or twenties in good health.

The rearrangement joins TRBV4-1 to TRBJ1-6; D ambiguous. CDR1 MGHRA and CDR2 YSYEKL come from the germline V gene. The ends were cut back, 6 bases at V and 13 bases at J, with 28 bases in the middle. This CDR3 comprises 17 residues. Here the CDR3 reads CASSRGGVQSLLGPLHF. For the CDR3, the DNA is TGCGCCAGCAGTCGCGGAGGCGTGCAGAGTCTACTTGGGCCCCTCCACTTT.

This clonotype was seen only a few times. CDR3 in amino acids: CASSQRPDQETQYF. In DNA, the CDR3 is TGTGCCAGCAGCCAAAGGCCCGACCAAGAGACCCAGTACTTC. The chain combines TRBV4-2 with TRBJ2-5; D is unclear. V was clipped by 2 bases and J by 0 bases, with 7 bases between them. This CDR3 comprises 14 residues. Germline CDR1 and CDR2: LGHNA and YNFKEQ.

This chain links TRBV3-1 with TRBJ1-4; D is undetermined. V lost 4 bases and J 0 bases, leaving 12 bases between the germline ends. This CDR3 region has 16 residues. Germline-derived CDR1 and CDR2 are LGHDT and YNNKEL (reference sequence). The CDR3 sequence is CASSLQRAPTNEKLFF. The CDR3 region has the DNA TGTGCCAGCAGCCTCCAGAGGGCACCAACTAATGAAAAACTGTTTTTT.

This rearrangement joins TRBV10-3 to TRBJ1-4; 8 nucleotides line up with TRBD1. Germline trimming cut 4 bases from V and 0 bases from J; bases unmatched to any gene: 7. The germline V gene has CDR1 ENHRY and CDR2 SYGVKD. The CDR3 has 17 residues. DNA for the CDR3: TGTGCCATCAGTGGGGGGACAGGCTACGCAACTAATGAAAAACTGTTTTTT. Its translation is CAISGGTGYATNEKLFF.

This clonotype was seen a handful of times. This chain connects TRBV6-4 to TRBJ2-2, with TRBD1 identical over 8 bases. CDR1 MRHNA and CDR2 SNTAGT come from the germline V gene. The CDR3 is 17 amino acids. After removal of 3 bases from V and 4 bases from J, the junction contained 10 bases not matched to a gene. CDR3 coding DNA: TGTGCCAGCAGTGAAGCCCAGGGGGCATTGGGCACCGGGGAGCTGTTTTTT. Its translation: CASSEAQGALGTGELFF.

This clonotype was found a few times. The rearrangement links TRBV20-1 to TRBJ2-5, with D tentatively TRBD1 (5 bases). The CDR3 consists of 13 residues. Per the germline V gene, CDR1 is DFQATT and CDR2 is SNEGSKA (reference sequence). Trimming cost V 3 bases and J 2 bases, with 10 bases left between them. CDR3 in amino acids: CSARRDSQETQYF. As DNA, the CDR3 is TGCAGTGCTAGGAGAGACAGTCAAGAGACCCAGTACTTC.

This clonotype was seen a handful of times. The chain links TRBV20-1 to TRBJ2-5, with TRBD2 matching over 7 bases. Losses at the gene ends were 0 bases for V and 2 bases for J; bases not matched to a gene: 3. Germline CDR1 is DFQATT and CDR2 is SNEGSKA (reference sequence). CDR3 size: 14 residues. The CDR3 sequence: CSAREGGFQETQYF. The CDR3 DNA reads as TGCAGTGCTAGAGAGGGGGGGTTTCAAGAGACCCAGTACTTC.

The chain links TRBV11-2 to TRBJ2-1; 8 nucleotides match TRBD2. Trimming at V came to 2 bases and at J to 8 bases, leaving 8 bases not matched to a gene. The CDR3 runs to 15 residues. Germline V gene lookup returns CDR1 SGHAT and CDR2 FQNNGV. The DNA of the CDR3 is TGTGCCAGCAGCTTAAGCCGGGGGGGCGGGGATGAGCAGTTCTTC. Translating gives CASSLSRGGGDEQFF.

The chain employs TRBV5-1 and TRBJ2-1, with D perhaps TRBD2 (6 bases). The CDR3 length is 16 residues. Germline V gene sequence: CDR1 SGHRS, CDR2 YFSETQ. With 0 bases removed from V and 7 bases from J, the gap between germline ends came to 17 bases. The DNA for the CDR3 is TGCGCCAGCAGCTTGGTTCCGGGAGTAGTAGAGAATGAGCAGTTCTTC. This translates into CASSLVPGVVENEQFF.

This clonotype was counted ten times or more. The CDR3 sequence is CASRYRLAGGFEQYF. For the CDR3, the DNA is TGTGCCAGCAGATACCGACTAGCGGGAGGGTTCGAGCAGTACTTC. The V call is TRBV27, the J call TRBJ2-7; 14 positions match TRBD2. With 6 bases clipped from V and 6 bases from J, the junction kept 7 bases outside the gene matches. The CDR3 covers 15 residues. Germline lookup yields CDR1 MNHEY and CDR2 SMNVEV (reference sequence).

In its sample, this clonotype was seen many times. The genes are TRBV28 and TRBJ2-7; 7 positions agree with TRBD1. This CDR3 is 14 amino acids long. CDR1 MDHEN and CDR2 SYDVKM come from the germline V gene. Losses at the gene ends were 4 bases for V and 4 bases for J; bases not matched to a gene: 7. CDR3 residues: CASSSQGQLYEQYF. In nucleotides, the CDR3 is TGTGCCAGCAGTTCTCAGGGACAGTTATACGAGCAGTACTTC.

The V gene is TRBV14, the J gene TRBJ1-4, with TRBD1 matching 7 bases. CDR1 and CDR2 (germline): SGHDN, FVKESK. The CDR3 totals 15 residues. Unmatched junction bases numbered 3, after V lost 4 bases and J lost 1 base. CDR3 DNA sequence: TGTGCCAGCAGCCCTCACAGGGGAACTAATGAAAAACTGTTTTTT. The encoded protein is CASSPHRGTNEKLFF.

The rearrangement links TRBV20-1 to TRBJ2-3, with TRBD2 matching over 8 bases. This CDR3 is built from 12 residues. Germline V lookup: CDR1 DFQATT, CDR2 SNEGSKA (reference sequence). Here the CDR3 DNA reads TGCAGCAGCGGGGGCTACACAGATACGCAGTATTTT. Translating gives CSSGGYTDTQYF.

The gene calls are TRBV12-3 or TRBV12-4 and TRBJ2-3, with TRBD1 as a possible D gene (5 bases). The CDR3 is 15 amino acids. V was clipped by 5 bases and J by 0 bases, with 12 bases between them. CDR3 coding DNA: TGTGCCAGCAGTCCCGCGACAGATAGCACAGATACGCAGTATTTT. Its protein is CASSPATDSTDTQYF.

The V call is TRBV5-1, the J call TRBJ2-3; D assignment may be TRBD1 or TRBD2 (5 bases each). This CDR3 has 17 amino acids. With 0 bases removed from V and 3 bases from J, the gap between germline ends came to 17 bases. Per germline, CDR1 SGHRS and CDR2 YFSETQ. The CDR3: CASSLAEGLLGTDTQYF. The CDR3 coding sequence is TGCGCCAGCAGCTTGGCCGAGGGGCTATTAGGTACAGATACGCAGTATTTT.

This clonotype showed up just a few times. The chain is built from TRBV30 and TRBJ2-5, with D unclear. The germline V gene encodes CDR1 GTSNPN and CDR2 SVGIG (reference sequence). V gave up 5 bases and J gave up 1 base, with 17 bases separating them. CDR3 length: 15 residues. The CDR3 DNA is TGTGCCTGGGTACCCTATTCGCTTGCCCAAGAGACCCAGTACTTC. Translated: CAWVPYSLAQETQYF.

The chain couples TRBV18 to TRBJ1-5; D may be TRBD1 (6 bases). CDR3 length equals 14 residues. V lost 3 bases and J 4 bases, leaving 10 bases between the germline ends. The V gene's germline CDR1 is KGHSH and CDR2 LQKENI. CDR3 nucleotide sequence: TGTGCCAGCTCACCGGACAGAATGAATCAGCCCCAGCATTTT. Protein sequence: CASSPDRMNQPQHF.

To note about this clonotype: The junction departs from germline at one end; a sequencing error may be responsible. The CDR3 coding sequence is TGTGCCAGACCCAAGGGGGATACGCGGTATTTT. This encodes CARPKGDTRYF. The chain joins TRBV6-1 to TRBJ2-3, with D possibly matching TRBD1 (6 bases). The length of the CDR3 is 11 residues. Germline-derived CDR1 and CDR2 are MNHNS and SASEGT.

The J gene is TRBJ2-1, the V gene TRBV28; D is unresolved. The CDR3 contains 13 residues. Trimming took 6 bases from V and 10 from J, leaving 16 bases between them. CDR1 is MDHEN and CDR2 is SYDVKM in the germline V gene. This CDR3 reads CASSAGPTYEQFF. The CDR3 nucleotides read TGTGCCAGCAGCGCCGGGCCCACCTACGAGCAGTTCTTC. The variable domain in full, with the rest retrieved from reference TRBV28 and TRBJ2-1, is DVKVTQSSRYLVKRTGEKVFLECVQDMDHENMFWYRQDPGLGLRLIYFSYDVKMKEKGDIPEGYSVSREKKERFSLILESASTNQTSMYLCASSAGPTYEQFFGPGTRLTVL.

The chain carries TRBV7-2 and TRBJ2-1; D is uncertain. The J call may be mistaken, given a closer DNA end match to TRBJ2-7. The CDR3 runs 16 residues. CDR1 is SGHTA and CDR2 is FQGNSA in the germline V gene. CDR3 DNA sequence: TGTGCCAGCAGCTTCTCTTCGGCAGCAGCGTACAATGAGCAGTACTTC. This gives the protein CASSFSSAAAYNEQYF.

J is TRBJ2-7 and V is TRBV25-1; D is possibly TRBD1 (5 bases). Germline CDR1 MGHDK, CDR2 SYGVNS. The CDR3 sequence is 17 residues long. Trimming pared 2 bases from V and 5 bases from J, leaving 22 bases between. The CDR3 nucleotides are TGTGCCAGCAGTGAACCTATCCAGGGTAAGGGCTCGAACGAGCAGTACTTC. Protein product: CASSEPIQGKGSNEQYF.